This paragraph reports one T cell receptor beta chain. TCRdb redid the calling of the 5' RACE reads with MiXCR, one entry per CDR3 protein. The sample gives 650,000 to 800,000 distinct CDR3 sequences, about 9.4% of which show up once; around 0.98% is in the top ten. This sample is drawn from a study of identical twins. Per the germline V gene, CDR1 is SGHAT and CDR2 is FQNNGV. This CDR3 is built from 14 residues. Trimming cost V 5 bases and J 5 bases, with 14 bases left between them. The sample was also reused in another study, on yellow fever vaccine responses in identical twins.

Source material: PBMCs. The chain joins TRBV11-2 to TRBJ2-3; D may correspond to TRBD1 or TRBD2 (5 bases each). The TCR sequence derives from a woman aged 18-30 years in good health. The CDR3 loop reads CASSRDGSGDTQYF. CDR3 DNA sequence: TGTGCCAGCAGCCGGGACGGTAGTGGAGATACGCAGTATTTT.